This section outlines one T cell receptor beta chain sequence together with its context. TCRdb's copy holds only in-frame clones and misses some; the assay was immunoSEQ multiplex PCR. The repertoire holds approximately 80,000 clones, with about 86% as singletons. The data are from a study of cytotoxic CD8 clonotypes in ibrutinib-treated CLL. This CDR3 region has 14 residues. The germline CDR1 and CDR2 sequences are MDHEN and SYDVKM. The V end lost 1 base, the J end lost 6 bases, and 12 bases lay between the germline ends. The chain employs TRBV28 and TRBJ2-5, with D maybe TRBD2 (7 bases). The clonotype was recovered from a human donor with chronic lymphocytic leukemia. This specimen was PBMCs, taken before ibrutinib treatment. CDR3: CASSLSAGGQTQYF. The CDR3 DNA sequence: TGTGCCAGCAGTTTATCCGCCGGGGGGCAGACCCAGTACTTC.